Reported below is one T cell receptor (beta chain). Its cognate antigen is unknown. This sample stems from a study of cytomegalovirus exposure and HLA in healthy donors. PCR used 60 Vbeta primers and 13 Jbeta primers. Produced via immunoSEQ multiplex PCR; TCRdb's table is partial and in-frame only. The table lists more than 60,000 clones, around 73% of them singletons. Study findings and constraints: Per a prior analysis, the majority of TCR beta V segments were productive roughly 90% or roughly 30% of the time.

The sequence was obtained from a woman between 35 and 50 years old in good health and CMV-seropositive. The sample consisted of PBMCs.

The CDR3 DNA reads TGTGCCAGCAGCGTAGGGCTAGCGGGGCAGTACGAGCAGTACTTC. This gives the protein CASSVGLAGQYEQYF. This chain uses TRBV9 with TRBJ2-7; 9 nucleotides align to TRBD2. The J segment lost 4 bases and the V segment lost 0 bases, leaving 5 bases of the junction unmatched. The CDR3 is 15 residues long. Germline V gene lookup returns CDR1 SGDLS and CDR2 YYNGEE.